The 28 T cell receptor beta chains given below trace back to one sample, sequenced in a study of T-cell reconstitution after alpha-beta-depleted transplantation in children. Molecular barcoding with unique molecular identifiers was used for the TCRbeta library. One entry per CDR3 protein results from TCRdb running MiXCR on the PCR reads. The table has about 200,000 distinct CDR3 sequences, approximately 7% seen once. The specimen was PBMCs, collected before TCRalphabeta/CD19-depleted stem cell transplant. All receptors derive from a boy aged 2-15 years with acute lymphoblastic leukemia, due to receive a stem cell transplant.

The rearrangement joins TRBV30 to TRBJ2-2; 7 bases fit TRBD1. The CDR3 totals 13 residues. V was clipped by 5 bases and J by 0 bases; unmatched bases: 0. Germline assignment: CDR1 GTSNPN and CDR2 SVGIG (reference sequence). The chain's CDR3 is CAWDRANTGELFF. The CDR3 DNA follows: TGTGCCTGGGACAGGGCGAACACCGGGGAGCTGTTTTTT.

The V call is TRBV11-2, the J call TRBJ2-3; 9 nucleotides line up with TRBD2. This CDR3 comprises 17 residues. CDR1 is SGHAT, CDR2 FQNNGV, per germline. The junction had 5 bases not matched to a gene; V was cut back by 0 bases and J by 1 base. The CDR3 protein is CASSLEGSGGGTDTQYF. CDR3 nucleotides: TGTGCCAGCAGCTTAGAGGGTAGCGGGGGAGGCACAGATACGCAGTATTTT.

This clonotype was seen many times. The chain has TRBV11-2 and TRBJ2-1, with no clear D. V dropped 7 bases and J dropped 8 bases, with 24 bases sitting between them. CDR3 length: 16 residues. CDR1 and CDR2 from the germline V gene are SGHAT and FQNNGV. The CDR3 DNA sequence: TGTGCCAGCAACGAGGCTGGAGTTGTTCCCGGTCATGAGCAGTTCTTC. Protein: CASNEAGVVPGHEQFF.

CDR3 bases: TGTGCCAGCAGCTTATCGTCCGCTCCAAACATCTACGAGCAGTACTTC. This sequence encodes CASSLSSAPNIYEQYF. The chain uses TRBV7-2 and TRBJ2-7, with D unclear. Looked up from germline, CDR1 is SGHTA and CDR2 is FQGNSA. Trimming took 2 bases from V and 3 from J, leaving 17 bases between them. The CDR3 consists of 16 residues.

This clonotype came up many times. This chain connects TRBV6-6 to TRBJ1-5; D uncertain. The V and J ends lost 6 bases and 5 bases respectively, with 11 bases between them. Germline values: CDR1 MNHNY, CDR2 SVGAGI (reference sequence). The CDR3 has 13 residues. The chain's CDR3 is CASRSDRDQPQHF. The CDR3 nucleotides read TGTGCCAGCAGAAGTGACCGAGATCAGCCCCAGCATTTT.

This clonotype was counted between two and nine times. Here the CDR3 DNA reads TGTGCCAGCACCCAATGGGGGAGTAATGAAAAACTGTTTTTT. Translating it yields CASTQWGSNEKLFF. This chain joins TRBV6-1 and TRBJ1-4; possibly TRBD1 for D (5 bases). Per the germline V gene, CDR1 is MNHNS and CDR2 is SASEGT. The V and J ends lost 7 bases and 4 bases respectively, with 13 bases between them. The CDR3 has 14 amino acids.

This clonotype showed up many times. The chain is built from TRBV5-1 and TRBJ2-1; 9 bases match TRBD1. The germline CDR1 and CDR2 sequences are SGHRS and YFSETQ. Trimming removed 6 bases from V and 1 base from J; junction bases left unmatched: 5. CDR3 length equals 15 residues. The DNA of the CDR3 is TGCGCCAGCAACTTAGGGACAGGGTCCTACAATGAGCAGTTCTTC. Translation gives CASNLGTGSYNEQFF.

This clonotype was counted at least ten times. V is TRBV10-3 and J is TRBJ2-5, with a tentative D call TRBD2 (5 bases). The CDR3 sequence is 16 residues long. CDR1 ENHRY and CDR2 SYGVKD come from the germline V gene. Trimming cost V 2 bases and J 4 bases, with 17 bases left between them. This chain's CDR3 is CAISEPLDGDVETQYF. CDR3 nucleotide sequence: TGTGCCATCAGTGAGCCCCTGGACGGGGATGTAGAGACCCAGTACTTC.

The CDR3 sequence: CASSVGDFLSTDTQYF. The CDR3 DNA is TGTGCCAGCAGCGTAGGGGACTTCCTTAGCACAGATACGCAGTATTTT. The chain joins TRBV9 to TRBJ2-3; weak D call: TRBD2 (6 bases). Germline V lookup: CDR1 SGDLS, CDR2 YYNGEE. V was clipped by 0 bases and J by 0 bases, with 11 bases between them. There are 16 residues in the CDR3.

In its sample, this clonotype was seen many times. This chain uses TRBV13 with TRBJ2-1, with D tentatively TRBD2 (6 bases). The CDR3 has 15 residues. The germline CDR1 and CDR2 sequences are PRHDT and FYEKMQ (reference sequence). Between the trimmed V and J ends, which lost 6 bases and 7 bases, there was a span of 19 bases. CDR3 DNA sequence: TGTGCCAGCAGTAAACAGCGGGCCCTGGGGAATGAGCAGTTCTTC. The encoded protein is CASSKQRALGNEQFF.

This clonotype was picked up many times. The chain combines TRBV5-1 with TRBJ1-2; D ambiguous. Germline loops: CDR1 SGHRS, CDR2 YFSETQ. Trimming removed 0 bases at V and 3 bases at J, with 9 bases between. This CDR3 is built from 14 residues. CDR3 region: CASSLADRDYGYTF. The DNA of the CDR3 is TGCGCCAGCAGCTTGGCCGATAGGGACTATGGCTACACCTTC.

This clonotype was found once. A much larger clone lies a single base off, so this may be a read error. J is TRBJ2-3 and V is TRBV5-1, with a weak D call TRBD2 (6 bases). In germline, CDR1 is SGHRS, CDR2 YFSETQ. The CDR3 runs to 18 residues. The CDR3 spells CASILSKAGRIGTDTQYF. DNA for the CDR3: TGCGCCAGCATCTTGAGTAAGGCGGGACGAATAGGGACAGATACGCAGTATTTT. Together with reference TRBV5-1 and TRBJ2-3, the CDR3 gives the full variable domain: KAGVTQTPRYLIKTRGQQVTLSCSPISGHRSVSWYQQTPGQGLQFLFEYFSETQRNKGNFPGRFSGRQFSNSRSEMNVSTLELGDSALYLCASILSKAGRIGTDTQYFGPGTRLTVL.

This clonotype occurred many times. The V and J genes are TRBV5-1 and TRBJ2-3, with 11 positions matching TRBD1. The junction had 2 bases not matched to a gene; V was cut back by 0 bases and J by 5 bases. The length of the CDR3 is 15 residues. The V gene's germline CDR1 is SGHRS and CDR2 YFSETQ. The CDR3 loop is CASSLGTGGRDTQYF. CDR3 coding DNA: TGCGCCAGCAGCTTGGGGACAGGGGGCAGAGATACGCAGTATTTT. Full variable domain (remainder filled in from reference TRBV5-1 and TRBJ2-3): KAGVTQTPRYLIKTRGQQVTLSCSPISGHRSVSWYQQTPGQGLQFLFEYFSETQRNKGNFPGRFSGRQFSNSRSEMNVSTLELGDSALYLCASSLGTGGRDTQYFGPGTRLTVL.

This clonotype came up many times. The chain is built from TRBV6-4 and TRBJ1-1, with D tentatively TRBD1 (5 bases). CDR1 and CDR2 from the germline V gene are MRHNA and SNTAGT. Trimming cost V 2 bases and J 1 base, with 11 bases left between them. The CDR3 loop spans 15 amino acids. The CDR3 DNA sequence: TGTGCCAGCAGTGACCAGGGACTTCCGAACACTGAAGCTTTCTTT. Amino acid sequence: CASSDQGLPNTEAFF.

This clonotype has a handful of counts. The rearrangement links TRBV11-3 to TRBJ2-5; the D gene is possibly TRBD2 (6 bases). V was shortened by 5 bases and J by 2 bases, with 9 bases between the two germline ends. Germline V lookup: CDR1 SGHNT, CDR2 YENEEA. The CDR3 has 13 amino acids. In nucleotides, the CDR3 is TGTGCCAGCAGCCGCGGGGTTCAAGAGACCCAGTACTTC. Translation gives CASSRGVQETQYF.

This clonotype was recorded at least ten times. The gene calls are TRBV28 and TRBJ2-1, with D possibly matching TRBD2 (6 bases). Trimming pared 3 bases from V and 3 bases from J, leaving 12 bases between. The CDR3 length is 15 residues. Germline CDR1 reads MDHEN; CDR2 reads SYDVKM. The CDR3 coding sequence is TGTGCCAGCAGTTTTAGCGGAACGGACTACAATGAGCAGTTCTTC. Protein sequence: CASSFSGTDYNEQFF.

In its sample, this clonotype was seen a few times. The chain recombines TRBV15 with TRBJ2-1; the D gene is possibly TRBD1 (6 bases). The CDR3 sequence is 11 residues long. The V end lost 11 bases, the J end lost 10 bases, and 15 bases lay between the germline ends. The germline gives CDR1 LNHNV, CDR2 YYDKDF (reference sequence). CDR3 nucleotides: TGTGCCCCGGCGGGCCAGGGGGAGCAGTTCTTC. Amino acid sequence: CAPAGQGEQFF.

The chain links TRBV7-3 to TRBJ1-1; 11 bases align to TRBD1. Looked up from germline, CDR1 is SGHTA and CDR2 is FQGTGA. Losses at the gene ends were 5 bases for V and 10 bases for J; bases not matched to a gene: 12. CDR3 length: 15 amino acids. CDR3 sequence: CASSTAGTGGEGAFF. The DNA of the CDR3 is TGTGCCAGCAGCACCGCCGGGACAGGGGGTGAGGGAGCTTTCTTT.

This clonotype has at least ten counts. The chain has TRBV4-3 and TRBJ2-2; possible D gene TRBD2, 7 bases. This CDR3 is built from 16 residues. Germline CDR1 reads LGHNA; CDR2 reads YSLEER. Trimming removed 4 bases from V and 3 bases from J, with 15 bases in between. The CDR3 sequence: CASSLRRGGDTGELFF. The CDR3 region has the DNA TGCGCCAGCAGCCTCCGGAGAGGGGGGGACACCGGGGAGCTGTTTTTT.

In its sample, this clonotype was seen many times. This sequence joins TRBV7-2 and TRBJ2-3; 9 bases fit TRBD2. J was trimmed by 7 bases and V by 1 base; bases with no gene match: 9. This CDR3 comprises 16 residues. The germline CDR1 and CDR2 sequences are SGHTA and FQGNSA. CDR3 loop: CASSLGISGGVNTQYF. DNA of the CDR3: TGTGCCAGCAGCTTAGGGATTAGCGGGGGAGTAAATACGCAGTATTTT.

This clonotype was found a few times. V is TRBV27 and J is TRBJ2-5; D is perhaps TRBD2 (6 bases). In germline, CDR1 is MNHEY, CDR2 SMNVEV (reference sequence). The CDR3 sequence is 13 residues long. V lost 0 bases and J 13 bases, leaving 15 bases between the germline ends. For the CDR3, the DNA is TGTGCCAGCAGTTTATCAGCGGGCCGCCCTACGTACTTC. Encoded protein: CASSLSAGRPTYF.

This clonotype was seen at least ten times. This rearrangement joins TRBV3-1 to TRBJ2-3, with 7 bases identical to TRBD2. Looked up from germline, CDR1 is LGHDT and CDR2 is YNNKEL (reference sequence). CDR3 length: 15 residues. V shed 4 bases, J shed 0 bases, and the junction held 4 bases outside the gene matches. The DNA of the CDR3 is TGTGCCAGCAGCCCCACGGGACTAAGCACAGATACGCAGTATTTT. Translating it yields CASSPTGLSTDTQYF.

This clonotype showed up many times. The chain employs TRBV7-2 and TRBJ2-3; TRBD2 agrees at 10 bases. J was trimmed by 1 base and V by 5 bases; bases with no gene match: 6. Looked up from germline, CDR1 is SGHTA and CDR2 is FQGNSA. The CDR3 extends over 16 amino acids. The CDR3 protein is CASSPGLAAGTDTQYF. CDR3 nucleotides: TGTGCCAGCAGCCCTGGACTAGCGGCGGGCACAGATACGCAGTATTTT.

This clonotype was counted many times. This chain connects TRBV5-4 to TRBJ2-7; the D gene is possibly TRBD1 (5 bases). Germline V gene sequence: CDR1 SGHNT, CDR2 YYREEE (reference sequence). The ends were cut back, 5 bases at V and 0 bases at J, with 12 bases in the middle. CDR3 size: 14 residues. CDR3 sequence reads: CASRPDSDSYEQYF. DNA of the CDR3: TGTGCCAGCAGGCCAGACAGTGACTCCTACGAGCAGTACTTC.

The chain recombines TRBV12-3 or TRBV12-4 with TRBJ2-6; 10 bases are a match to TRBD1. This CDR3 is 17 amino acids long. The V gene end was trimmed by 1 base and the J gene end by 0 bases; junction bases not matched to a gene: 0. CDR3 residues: CASSLGTGGSGANVLTF. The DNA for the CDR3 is TGTGCCAGCAGTTTAGGGACAGGGGGCTCTGGGGCCAACGTCCTGACTTTC.

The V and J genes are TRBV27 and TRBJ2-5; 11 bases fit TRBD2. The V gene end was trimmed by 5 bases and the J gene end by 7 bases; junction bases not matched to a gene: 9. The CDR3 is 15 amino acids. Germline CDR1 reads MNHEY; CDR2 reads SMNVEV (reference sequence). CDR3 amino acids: CASSRLAGGMGTQYF. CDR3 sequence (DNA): TGTGCCAGCAGTCGATTAGCGGGGGGGATGGGGACCCAGTACTTC.

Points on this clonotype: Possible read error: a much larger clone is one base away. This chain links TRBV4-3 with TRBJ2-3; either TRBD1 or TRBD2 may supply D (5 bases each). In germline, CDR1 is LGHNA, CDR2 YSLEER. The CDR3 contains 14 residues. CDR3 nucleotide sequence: TGCGCCAGCAGCCTGTCCGGGGCCACAGATACGCAGAATTTT. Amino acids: CASSLSGATDTQNF.

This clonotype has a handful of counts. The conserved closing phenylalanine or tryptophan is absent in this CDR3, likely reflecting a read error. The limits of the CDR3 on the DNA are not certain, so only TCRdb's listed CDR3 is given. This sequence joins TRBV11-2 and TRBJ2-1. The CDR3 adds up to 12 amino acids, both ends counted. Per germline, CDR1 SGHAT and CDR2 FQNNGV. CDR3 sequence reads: CASSLDKSAAWV.